The 5 T cell receptor beta chains below come from one sample, sequenced in a study of blood T cell repertoires in COVID-19. Only in-frame clones appear in the TCRdb table, and some are missing; sequencing was by immunoSEQ multiplex PCR. This sample has about 150,000 clones; roughly 82% occur once, and the top ten carry around 2.1%. Sequenced: peripheral blood. Receptor source: a man between 65 and 85 years old with acute or convalescent COVID-19.

A word on this clone: One end of the junction varies from germline; a read error may be responsible. The V and J genes are TRBV7-7 and TRBJ1-3; TRBD1 is a possible D gene (5 bases). CDR1 and CDR2 from the germline V gene are SSHAT and FNYEAQ (reference sequence). This CDR3 has 16 amino acids. The CDR3 is CASSLGDSSTGNTIYF. In DNA, the CDR3 is TGTGCTAGCAGCTTAGGAGACAGTTCTACTGGAAACACCATATATTTT.

The chain uses TRBV5-1 and TRBJ1-1; 9 positions match TRBD1. CDR1 is SGHRS, CDR2 YFSETQ, per germline. The V and J ends lost 3 bases and 4 bases, in that order; junction bases with no gene match: 7. The CDR3 has 15 residues. The CDR3 sequence: CASSSMTGGATEAFF. The CDR3 DNA follows: TGCGCCAGCAGCTCCATGACAGGGGGGGCCACTGAAGCTTTCTTT.

The chain employs TRBV6-2 or TRBV6-3 and TRBJ2-7; 7 bases map to TRBD1. V trimming: 5 bases; J trimming: 2 bases; junction bases outside the gene matches: 9. Germline CDR1 reads MNHEY; CDR2 reads SVGEGT. The CDR3 runs to 15 residues. CDR3 loop: CASSQTQGSPYEQYF. As DNA, the CDR3 is TGTGCCAGCAGTCAGACACAGGGGTCACCCTACGAGCAGTACTTC.

This chain links TRBV15 with TRBJ2-3; 9 bases line up with TRBD1. Germline CDR1 reads LNHNV; CDR2 reads YYDKDF (reference sequence). The CDR3 extends over 18 amino acids. V shed 3 bases, J shed 6 bases, and the junction held 16 bases outside the gene matches. The CDR3 is CATSRGGQGTFLIDTQYF. In nucleotides, the CDR3 is TGTGCCACCAGCAGGGGCGGACAGGGGACATTCTTGATCGATACGCAGTATTTT. The complete variable domain, with remaining parts taken from reference TRBV15 and TRBJ2-3, reads DAMVIQNPRYQVTQFGKPVTLSCSQTLNHNVMYWYQQKSSQAPKLLFHYYDKDFNNEADTPDNFQSRRPNTSFCFLDIRSPGLGDTAMYLCATSRGGQGTFLIDTQYFGPGTRLTVL.

The rearrangement links TRBV6-5 to TRBJ2-7, with a possible D match to TRBD2 (5 bases). CDR1 and CDR2 from the germline V gene are MNHEY and SVGAGI. V lost 6 bases, J lost 4 bases, and 13 bases lay in between. The CDR3 covers 13 residues. CDR3 DNA: TGTGCCAGCAGGTCCGGGGATCCTTACGAGCAGTACTTC. Translation: CASRSGDPYEQYF.